One and the same sample provided the 29 T cell receptor beta chains below, sequenced in a study of CD8+ T cells in alopecia areata. Treatment: oral pan-JAK inhibitor, 5-10 mg twice daily. Extracted RNA was reverse transcribed into cDNA, the sequencing template. Assay: immunoSEQ multiplex PCR; the TCRdb copy retains only in-frame clones and omits some. The sample has about 180,000 clones; 53% are singletons. The sample consisted of CD8+ T cells sorted from blood, taken at week 24, from a patient treated with tofacitinib. Receptors originate from a human donor with alopecia areata.

The chain has TRBV13 and TRBJ2-3, with 8 nucleotides matching TRBD1. The CDR3 contains 14 residues. Losses at the gene ends were 0 bases for V and 6 bases for J; bases not matched to a gene: 2. Per the germline V gene, CDR1 is PRHDT and CDR2 is FYEKMQ (reference sequence). DNA of the CDR3: TGTGCCAGCAGCTTAGGCCGGACAGGGGATACGCAGTATTTT. Protein: CASSLGRTGDTQYF.

This clone was counted a few times. The rearrangement uses TRBV7-8 and TRBJ2-2, with D unclear. The CDR3 runs 14 residues. Germline V gene data show CDR1 as SGHVS and CDR2 as FQNEAQ. V was shortened by 7 bases and J by 0 bases, with 9 bases between the two germline ends. The CDR3 sequence is CASIHTANTGELFF. In nucleotides, the CDR3 is TGTGCCAGCATACACACCGCGAACACCGGGGAGCTGTTTTTT.

The chain employs TRBV7-9 and TRBJ2-3; D unresolved. The CDR3 is made up of 14 amino acids. CDR1 is SEHNR, CDR2 FQNEAQ, per germline (reference sequence). The ends were cut back, 6 bases at V and 9 bases at J, with 19 bases in the middle. The CDR3 loop reads CASSSDLTGPTQYF. DNA for the CDR3: TGTGCCAGCAGTTCGGATCTGACCGGCCCCACGCAGTATTTT.

This clone was observed a handful of times. V gene TRBV7-7 combines with J gene TRBJ1-1; D remains unclear. CDR3 length: 12 amino acids. With 11 bases removed from V and 0 bases from J, the gap between germline ends came to 10 bases. The germline V gene encodes CDR1 SSHAT and CDR2 FNYEAQ (reference sequence). CDR3 in DNA: TGTGCCGCATTTTACCTGAACACTGAAGCTTTCTTT. It yields the protein CAAFYLNTEAFF. The whole variable domain, remainder taken from reference TRBV7-7 and TRBJ1-1, is GAGVSQSPRYKVTKRGQDVTLRCDPISSHATLYWYQQALGQGPEFLTYFNYEAQPDKSGLPSDRFSAERPEGSISTLTIQRTEQRDSAMYRCAAFYLNTEAFFGQGTRLTVV.

This clone was seen more than once but under ten times. V and J are TRBV27 and TRBJ1-1, with 7 positions matching TRBD1. V lost 0 bases, J lost 7 bases, and 8 bases stayed unmatched. CDR1 and CDR2 from the germline V gene are MNHEY and SMNVEV (reference sequence). The CDR3 runs to 15 residues. The CDR3 DNA sequence: TGTGCCAGCAGTTTATCGAGGACAGGCGTGAGTGAAGCTTTCTTT. Amino acids: CASSLSRTGVSEAFF.

The chain links TRBV9 to TRBJ2-1; D not resolved. Germline CDR1 is SGDLS and CDR2 is YYNGEE. With 0 bases removed from V and 7 bases from J, the gap between germline ends came to 8 bases. This CDR3 is built from 13 residues. DNA of the CDR3: TGTGCCAGCAGCGTAGGAAGGGCGAATGAGCAGTTCTTC. Translating it yields CASSVGRANEQFF.

The chain is built from TRBV5-1 and TRBJ2-1, with 13 bases matching TRBD2. Trimming took 0 bases from V and 8 from J; bases not matched to a gene: 5. Per germline, CDR1 SGHRS and CDR2 YFSETQ. CDR3 length: 16 amino acids. DNA for the CDR3: TGCGCCAGCAGCTTGGCGACTAGCGGGGGGATCGATGAGCAGTTCTTC. Its protein is CASSLATSGGIDEQFF. Variable domain in full (rest from reference TRBV5-1 and TRBJ2-1): KAGVTQTPRYLIKTRGQQVTLSCSPISGHRSVSWYQQTPGQGLQFLFEYFSETQRNKGNFPGRFSGRQFSNSRSEMNVSTLELGDSALYLCASSLATSGGIDEQFFGPGTRLTVL.

This clone was seen just once. The V and J genes are TRBV5-6 and TRBJ1-1; 9 bases fit TRBD1. The length of the CDR3 is 12 residues. V was pared by 4 bases and J by 10 bases, with 5 bases of the junction left unmatched. CDR1 and CDR2 from the germline V gene are SGHDT and YYEEEE. The CDR3 spells CASSTTGGLAFF. DNA for the CDR3: TGTGCCAGCAGCACGACAGGGGGTCTAGCTTTCTTT.

CDR3 sequence reads: CASNPMQGSTDTQYF. The CDR3 nucleotides read TGCGCCAGCAACCCTATGCAGGGGTCCACAGATACGCAGTATTTT. The rearrangement links TRBV10-2 to TRBJ2-3, with D tentatively TRBD1 (6 bases). Trimming cost V 7 bases and J 2 bases, with 16 bases left between them. Germline-derived CDR1 and CDR2 are WSHSY and SAAADI. The CDR3 is 15 residues long.

The rearrangement joins TRBV27 to TRBJ2-7; D gene ambiguous. Germline V gives CDR1 MNHEY, CDR2 SMNVEV (reference sequence). This CDR3 has 14 amino acids. V was shortened by 0 bases and J by 4 bases, with 10 bases between the two germline ends. The CDR3 nucleotides are TGTGCCAGCAGTTTATCGGTGGATAGATACGAGCAGTACTTC. It translates to CASSLSVDRYEQYF.

The CDR3 loop is CASSFKYGQPQHF. In DNA form, the CDR3 reads TGTGCCAGCAGCTTCAAATATGGTCAGCCCCAGCATTTT. The rearrangement joins TRBV7-9 to TRBJ1-5, with D unresolved. The ends were cut back, 3 bases at V and 6 bases at J, with 9 bases in the middle. The CDR3 consists of 13 residues. Per germline, CDR1 SEHNR and CDR2 FQNEAQ (reference sequence).

The table lists this clone with a few counts. This sequence joins TRBV10-3 and TRBJ2-1; 11 bases are shared with TRBD2. This CDR3 spans 12 amino acids. Germline V CDR1 and CDR2: ENHRY, SYGVKD. With 10 bases clipped from V and 5 bases from J, the junction kept 1 base outside the gene matches. The CDR3: CASSGGDNEQFF. The CDR3 region has the DNA TGTGCCAGTAGCGGGGGGGACAATGAGCAGTTCTTC.

This clone was observed a handful of times. This rearrangement joins TRBV7-8 to TRBJ1-3; D is ambiguous. CDR3 length: 13 amino acids. V lost 1 base, J lost 5 bases, and 6 bases lay in between. The germline V gene encodes CDR1 SGHVS and CDR2 FQNEAQ. The CDR3 DNA reads TGTGCCAGCAGCTTAGAACCGCGAAACACCATATATTTT. As protein: CASSLEPRNTIYF.

This clone was found once. The rearrangement joins TRBV13 to TRBJ2-7; the D call may be TRBD1 or TRBD2 (5 bases each). Germline lookup yields CDR1 PRHDT and CDR2 FYEKMQ (reference sequence). The CDR3 contains 12 residues. With 5 bases removed from V and 4 bases from J, the gap between germline ends came to 9 bases. The CDR3 DNA reads as TGTGCCAGCAGCGGGGGTAAATACGAGCAGTACTTC. It yields the protein CASSGGKYEQYF.

The rearrangement joins TRBV7-6 to TRBJ2-5; possible D gene TRBD1, 5 bases. V dropped 9 bases and J dropped 4 bases, with 12 bases sitting between them. CDR3 length: 12 residues. CDR1 and CDR2 from the germline V gene are SGHVS and FNYEAQ. CDR3 bases: TGTGCCAGTAGCAGTAGGGGAGAGACCCAGTACTTC. Translating gives CASSSRGETQYF.

This sequence joins TRBV19 and TRBJ1-1; D is unresolved. In germline, CDR1 is LNHDA, CDR2 SQIVND (reference sequence). V lost 4 bases and J 4 bases, leaving 13 bases between the germline ends. CDR3 length: 14 amino acids. This CDR3 reads CASSTRDQITEAFF. The CDR3 DNA reads as TGTGCCAGTAGTACCCGTGACCAGATCACTGAAGCTTTCTTT.

This clone was detected only a few times. J is TRBJ2-7 and V is TRBV5-1, with TRBD1 identical over 9 bases. The V segment lost 3 bases and the J segment 3 bases; nucleotides outside the gene matches: 4. Germline V gene data show CDR1 as SGHRS and CDR2 as YFSETQ. CDR3 length: 14 amino acids. The CDR3 sequence: CASSWGTGNYEQYF. The DNA for the CDR3 is TGCGCCAGCAGCTGGGGGACAGGGAACTACGAGCAGTACTTC.

The chain employs TRBV5-1 and TRBJ2-7; 9 nucleotides align to TRBD1. Per the germline V gene, CDR1 is SGHRS and CDR2 is YFSETQ. V dropped 3 bases and J dropped 5; count of bases not matched to a gene: 6. The CDR3 runs to 14 residues. The CDR3 bases are TGCGCCAGCAGCTCGGGACAGGGTAACGACGAGCAGTACTTC. This translates into CASSSGQGNDEQYF.

The chain uses TRBV6-5 and TRBJ2-1; 7 bases map to TRBD1. The CDR3 consists of 14 residues. Per the germline V gene, CDR1 is MNHEY and CDR2 is SVGAGI. Trimming at V came to 0 bases and at J to 13 bases, leaving 9 bases not matched to a gene. The CDR3 spells CASSYSTGATGQFF. In DNA form, the CDR3 reads TGTGCCAGCAGTTACTCAACAGGGGCAACAGGACAGTTCTTC.

This rearrangement joins TRBV5-6 to TRBJ1-5, with TRBD1 identical over 7 bases. In germline, CDR1 is SGHDT, CDR2 YYEEEE. The CDR3 totals 14 residues. The V and J ends lost 2 bases and 8 bases, in that order; junction bases with no gene match: 7. The CDR3 nucleotides read TGTGCCAGCAGCTTTCAGGCAGGGGGTAAGCCCCAGCATTTT. Its translation: CASSFQAGGKPQHF.

This clone turned up a few times. The V call is TRBV29-1, the J call TRBJ1-2; D gene unclear. This CDR3 contains 17 residues. The V end lost 7 bases, the J end lost 4 bases, and 28 bases lay between the germline ends. Germline V gene data show CDR1 as SQVTM and CDR2 as ANQGSEA. This CDR3 reads CSATGIIGSPNTYGYTF. The DNA for the CDR3 is TGCAGCGCGACCGGCATTATTGGGTCTCCTAATACCTATGGCTACACCTTC.

This chain links TRBV4-1 with TRBJ2-3; 8 bases align to TRBD2. Losses at the gene ends were 0 bases for V and 2 bases for J; bases not matched to a gene: 1. Per germline, CDR1 MGHRA and CDR2 YSYEKL. CDR3 length: 15 amino acids. In nucleotides, the CDR3 is TGCGCCAGCAGCCAAGAGCGGGGGGACACAGATACGCAGTATTTT. Translating gives CASSQERGDTDTQYF.

This clone was counted a few times. CDR3 bases: TGTGCCAGCAGTGAACAGGCGTCCTACGAGCAGTACTTC. This encodes CASSEQASYEQYF. The V and J genes are TRBV2 and TRBJ2-7; D not resolved. The V and J ends lost 2 bases and 1 base respectively, with 6 bases between them. This CDR3 region has 13 residues. Germline V gene data show CDR1 as SNHLY and CDR2 as FYNNEI.

In this sample, this clone turned up a few times. The J gene is TRBJ2-7, the V gene TRBV29-1; 10 nucleotides align to TRBD1. Germline CDR1 reads SQVTM; CDR2 reads ANQGSEA. This CDR3 comprises 14 residues. Unmatched junction bases numbered 5, after V lost 4 bases and J lost 2 bases. The chain's CDR3 is CSVVPGQGPYEQYF. The DNA for the CDR3 is TGCAGCGTTGTACCGGGACAGGGGCCCTACGAGCAGTACTTC.

The chain employs TRBV29-1 and TRBJ2-3; no definite D call. The germline V and J ends were trimmed by 5 bases and 7 bases, with 7 bases remaining between them. Per the germline V gene, CDR1 is SQVTM and CDR2 is ANQGSEA. The CDR3 sequence is 10 residues long. CDR3 in amino acids: CSVTRNTQYF. In nucleotides, the CDR3 is TGCAGCGTTACAAGGAATACGCAGTATTTT.

V is TRBV30 and J is TRBJ2-2, with D unresolved. Germline-derived CDR1 and CDR2 are GTSNPN and SVGIG (reference sequence). This CDR3 comprises 13 residues. V lost 3 bases, J lost 1 base, and 6 bases lay in between. CDR3 in amino acids: CAWRVGNTGELFF. The CDR3 nucleotides read TGTGCCTGGAGGGTAGGGAACACCGGGGAGCTGTTTTTT.

The chain uses TRBV15 and TRBJ2-6, with D tentatively TRBD1 (5 bases). Trimming took 3 bases from V and 0 from J, leaving 6 bases between them. This CDR3 has 15 amino acids. The germline gives CDR1 LNHNV, CDR2 YYDKDF (reference sequence). This chain's CDR3 is CATSSRDSGANVLTF. The CDR3 DNA reads as TGTGCCACCAGCAGCAGGGACTCTGGGGCCAACGTCCTGACTTTC.

The chain has TRBV19 and TRBJ1-1, with D unresolved. CDR1 is LNHDA and CDR2 is SQIVND in the germline V gene (reference sequence). Trimming left V 5 bases short and J 3 bases short, with 13 bases between. This CDR3 has 14 residues. CDR3 protein: CASSLNDRYTEAFF. The CDR3 bases are TGTGCCAGTAGTCTAAACGACCGATACACTGAAGCTTTCTTT.

V usage is TRBV6-1 and J usage is TRBJ1-5; possible D gene TRBD1, 5 bases. Germline CDR1 reads MNHNS; CDR2 reads SASEGT. There are 14 residues in the CDR3. Trimming took off 0 bases at V and 4 bases at J, with 7 bases between the two ends. CDR3: CASSEAGGNQPQHF. The DNA for the CDR3 is TGTGCCAGCAGTGAAGCTGGGGGGAATCAGCCCCAGCATTTT.